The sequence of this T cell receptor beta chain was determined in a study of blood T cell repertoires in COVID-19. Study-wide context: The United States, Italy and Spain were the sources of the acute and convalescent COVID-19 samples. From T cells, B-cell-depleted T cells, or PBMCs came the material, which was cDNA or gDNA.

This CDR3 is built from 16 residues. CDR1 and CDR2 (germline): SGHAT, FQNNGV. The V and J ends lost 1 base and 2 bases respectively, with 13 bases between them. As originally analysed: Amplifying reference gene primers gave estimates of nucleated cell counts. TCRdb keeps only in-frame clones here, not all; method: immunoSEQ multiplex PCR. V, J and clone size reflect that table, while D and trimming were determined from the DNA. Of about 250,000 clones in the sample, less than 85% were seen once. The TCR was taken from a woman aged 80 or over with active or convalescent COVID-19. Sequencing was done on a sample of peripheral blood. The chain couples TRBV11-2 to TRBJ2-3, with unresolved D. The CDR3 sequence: CASSLGANSNTDTQYF. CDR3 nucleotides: TGTGCCAGCAGCTTAGGTGCGAACTCTAACACAGATACGCAGTATTTT.